The rows below give T cell receptor beta chains drawn from one sample of a study of blood T cells in healthy people across ages. Via MiXCR, TCRdb re-called the 5' RACE reads, giving one row per CDR3 protein. The table has approximately 290,000 distinct CDR3 sequences, 25% to 30% seen once; the top ten hold around 29%. Sequenced material: blood. Receptor source: a woman in her 70s in good health. Both conserved end residues are part of each CDR3. A D gene is named only where the DNA matches it firmly. Clone sizes are given selectively: once, few, many, or a class where the clone is expanded.

length,V,size,J,D,CDR3,DNA
15,TRBV7-2,NA,TRBJ1-5,NA,CASSLDPTPNQPQHF,TGTGCCAGCAGCTTAGACCCTACACCGAATCAGCCCCAGCATTTT
13,TRBV29-1,NA,TRBJ2-5,NA,CSVGAGPMETQYF,TGCAGCGTTGGGGCAGGGCCGATGGAGACCCAGTACTTC
14,TRBV6-6,NA,TRBJ2-7,TRBD2,CASQETSRSYEQYF,TGTGCCTCCCAAGAGACTAGCCGATCCTACGAGCAGTACTTC
13,TRBV19,NA,TRBJ2-1,NA,CASSKQGKGEQFF,TGTGCCAGTAGTAAACAGGGAAAGGGTGAGCAGTTCTTC
12,TRBV5-6,NA,TRBJ2-1,NA,CASSARLGEQFF,TGTGCCAGCAGCGCCCGGTTGGGTGAGCAGTTCTTC
17,TRBV4-2,NA,TRBJ1-4,NA,CASSQLEGPTTNEKLFF,TGTGCCAGCAGCCAACTCGAGGGCCCGACAACTAATGAAAAACTGTTTTTT
15,TRBV28,many,TRBJ2-1,TRBD2,CASSLSGNSYNEQFF,TGTGCCAGCAGTTTAAGCGGGAATTCCTACAATGAGCAGTTCTTC
14,TRBV28,NA,TRBJ1-5,NA,CASSFLGVNQPQHF,TGTGCCAGCAGTTTCCTGGGGGTCAATCAGCCCCAGCATTTT
17,TRBV11-2,few,TRBJ1-2,NA,CASSPTSGFSKNYGYTF,TGTGCCAGCAGCCCTACATCCGGGTTTTCGAAGAACTATGGCTACACCTTC
12,TRBV7-9,once,TRBJ2-1,TRBD2,CASGLADNEQFF,TGTGCCAGCGGACTAGCAGACAATGAGCAGTTCTTC
18,TRBV12-3/TRBV12-4,few,TRBJ2-1,TRBD2,CASSPRRGAGLADNEQFF,TGTGCCAGCAGTCCCCGTCGCGGAGCGGGACTAGCGGATAATGAGCAGTTCTTC
14,TRBV6-5,NA,TRBJ1-4,NA,CASSPQGREEKLFF,TGTGCCAGCAGTCCGCAGGGGAGAGAAGAAAAACTGTTTTTT
15,TRBV6-5,once,TRBJ2-1,TRBD1,CASKGTGTGGNEQFF,TGTGCCAGCAAAGGAACCGGGACAGGGGGCAATGAGCAGTTCTTC
15,TRBV15,few,TRBJ1-1,NA,CATSRDFLAGTEAFF,TGTGCCACCAGCAGAGACTTTCTGGCGGGGACTGAAGCTTTCTTT
14,TRBV6-5,NA,TRBJ2-5,NA,CASSTSQGMSTQYF,TGTGCCAGCAGTACCTCCCAGGGGATGTCCACCCAGTACTTC
15,TRBV11-2,few,TRBJ2-1,TRBD2,CASSLIAGGGDEQFF,TGTGCCAGCAGCTTAATAGCGGGAGGAGGCGATGAGCAGTTCTTC
13,TRBV5-1,few,TRBJ1-2,TRBD1,CASSLPGTAGYTF,TGCGCCAGCAGCTTACCCGGGACAGCCGGCTACACCTTC
11,TRBV29-1,many,TRBJ2-7,NA,CSASLHDEQYF,TGCAGCGCCTCCCTCCACGACGAGCAGTACTTC
15,TRBV20-1,few,TRBJ2-1,NA,CSAPGRRTSYNEQFF,TGCAGTGCCCCCGGGCGCAGGACCTCCTACAATGAGCAGTTCTTC
15,TRBV4-1,few,TRBJ2-2,NA,CASSGRDFSTGELFF,TGCGCCAGCAGTGGCCGGGACTTTTCCACCGGGGAGCTGTTTTTT
15,TRBV20-1,few,TRBJ1-2,NA,CSARVSGDSGYGYTF,TGCAGTGCTAGAGTGTCAGGAGACTCCGGCTATGGCTACACCTTC
17,TRBV7-2,NA,TRBJ2-5,TRBD2,CASSIGLAGARQETQYF,TGTGCCAGCAGCATCGGACTAGCGGGAGCCCGCCAAGAGACCCAGTACTTC
11,TRBV20-1,NA,TRBJ1-1,NA,CSAGKGFEAFF,TGCAGTGCTGGAAAAGGGTTCGAAGCTTTCTTT
14,TRBV11-1,few,TRBJ1-1,NA,CASSLRFGREGAFF,TGTGCCAGCAGCTTACGGTTCGGCAGGGAGGGAGCTTTCTTT
16,TRBV28,few,TRBJ2-1,NA,CASIEGGVSSYNEQFF,TGTGCCAGCATTGAAGGGGGGGTGAGCTCCTACAATGAGCAGTTCTTC
14,TRBV5-1,few,TRBJ1-4,NA,CASSFERGDEKLFF,TGCGCCAGCAGCTTTGAGAGAGGAGATGAAAAACTGTTTTTT
14,TRBV9,NA,TRBJ1-1,NA,CASSASGPRTEAFF,TGTGCCAGCAGCGCCTCCGGACCGAGGACTGAAGCTTTCTTT
15,TRBV7-2,NA,TRBJ2-6,NA,CASSSPVDGANVLTF,TGTGCCAGCAGCTCCCCGGTGGATGGGGCCAACGTCCTGACTTTC
12,TRBV7-9,NA,TRBJ1-3,NA,CASSLAGGHVYF,TGTGCCAGCAGCTTAGCGGGGGGCCACGTATATTTT
13,TRBV28,NA,TRBJ2-5,TRBD2,CASSLGTSKTQYF,TGTGCCAGCAGCCTCGGGACTAGTAAGACCCAGTACTTC
12,TRBV11-2,NA,TRBJ2-7,NA,CASSSGYDEQYF,TGTGCCAGCAGCTCTGGCTATGATGAGCAGTACTTC
14,TRBV12-3/TRBV12-4,few,TRBJ1-2,NA,CASSLLGGSYGYTF,TGTGCCAGCAGTTTACTAGGAGGATCCTATGGCTACACCTTC
16,TRBV7-2,NA,TRBJ2-7,TRBD2,CASSLGVSGRAHEQYF,TGTGCCAGCAGCTTAGGAGTTAGCGGGAGGGCCCACGAGCAGTACTTC
15,TRBV20-1,NA,TRBJ2-1,TRBD1,CSARRTGTGFNEQFF,TGCAGTGCTAGAAGAACCGGGACAGGGTTTAATGAGCAGTTCTTC
12,TRBV6-5,NA,TRBJ1-2,NA,CASKTRDYGYTF,TGTGCCAGCAAGACAAGGGACTATGGCTACACCTTC
15,TRBV4-3,NA,TRBJ2-1,NA,CASSQEGKGNNEQFF,TGCGCCAGCAGCCAAGAAGGGAAAGGAAACAATGAGCAGTTCTTC
13,TRBV20-1,few,TRBJ2-1,TRBD1,CSAREDRHNEQFF,TGCAGTGCTAGAGAGGACAGGCACAATGAGCAGTTCTTC
16,TRBV7-2,NA,TRBJ1-4,NA,CASSSQGPAANEKLFF,TGTGCCAGCAGCTCTCAGGGACCCGCGGCTAATGAAAAACTGTTTTTT
11,TRBV6-5,few,TRBJ2-1,NA,CASSYQGKEFF,TGTGCCAGCAGTTACCAGGGGAAGGAGTTCTTC
15,TRBV28,few,TRBJ1-5,TRBD1,CASRRGTGTNQPQHF,TGTGCCAGCAGGCGCGGGACAGGTACTAATCAGCCCCAGCATTTT
16,TRBV14,few,TRBJ2-1,NA,CASSHFGGSSYNEQFF,TGTGCCAGCAGCCATTTTGGGGGCAGCTCCTACAATGAGCAGTTCTTC
15,TRBV5-1,NA,TRBJ2-4,TRBD2,CASHTEAGVGNIQYF,TGCGCCAGCCACACGGAAGCGGGAGTAGGAAACATTCAGTACTTC
12,TRBV20-1,few,TRBJ1-4,NA,CSARGEYEKLFF,TGCAGTGCTAGAGGCGAATATGAAAAACTGTTTTTT
12,TRBV20-1,NA,TRBJ2-7,NA,CSARPGDYEQYF,TGCAGTGCTAGGCCAGGGGATTACGAGCAGTACTTC
15,TRBV6-5,NA,TRBJ2-7,NA,CASKRSTGRGDEQYF,TGTGCCAGCAAAAGATCAACAGGACGAGGAGACGAGCAGTACTTC
14,TRBV12-3/TRBV12-4,few,TRBJ1-2,TRBD1,CASILSGGWDGYTF,TGTGCCAGCATTCTCTCAGGGGGCTGGGATGGCTACACCTTC
15,TRBV6-2/TRBV6-3,few,TRBJ1-1,TRBD1,CASSYRGTGNTEAFF,TGTGCCAGCAGTTACCGCGGGACAGGGAACACTGAAGCTTTCTTT
17,TRBV20-1,NA,TRBJ2-5,TRBD2,CSASRLAGNTIQETQYF,TGCAGTGCTAGTAGGCTAGCGGGGAATACTATCCAAGAGACCCAGTACTTC
13,TRBV7-9,NA,TRBJ2-5,NA,CASSLQGEETQYF,TGTGCCAGCAGCTTACAAGGAGAGGAGACCCAGTACTTC
17,TRBV3-1,NA,TRBJ2-3,TRBD2,CASRRTSGALKGDTQYF,TGTGCCAGCAGAAGGACTAGCGGGGCCCTAAAAGGAGATACGCAGTATTTT
15,TRBV29-1,NA,TRBJ2-5,NA,CSVTPQGGRQGTQYF,TGCAGCGTTACCCCCCAGGGGGGAAGACAAGGGACCCAGTACTTC